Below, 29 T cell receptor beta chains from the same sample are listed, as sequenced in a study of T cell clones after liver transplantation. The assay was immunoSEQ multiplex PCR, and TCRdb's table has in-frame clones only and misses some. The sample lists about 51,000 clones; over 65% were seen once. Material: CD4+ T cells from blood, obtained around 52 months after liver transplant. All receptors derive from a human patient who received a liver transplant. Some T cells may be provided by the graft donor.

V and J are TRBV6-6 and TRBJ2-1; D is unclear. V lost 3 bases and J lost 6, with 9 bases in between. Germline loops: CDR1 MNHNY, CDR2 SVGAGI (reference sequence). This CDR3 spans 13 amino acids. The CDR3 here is CASSYGAPNEQFF. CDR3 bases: TGTGCCAGCAGTTATGGTGCACCCAATGAGCAGTTCTTC.

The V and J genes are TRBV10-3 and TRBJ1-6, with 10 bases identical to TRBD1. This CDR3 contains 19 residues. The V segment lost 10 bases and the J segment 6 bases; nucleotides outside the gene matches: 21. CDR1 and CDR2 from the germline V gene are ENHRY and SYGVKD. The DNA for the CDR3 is TGTGCCACAGGTGGGATGCAGGGACAGGGGTTGAGGGGTAATTCACCCCTCCACTTT. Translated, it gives CATGGMQGQGLRGNSPLHF.

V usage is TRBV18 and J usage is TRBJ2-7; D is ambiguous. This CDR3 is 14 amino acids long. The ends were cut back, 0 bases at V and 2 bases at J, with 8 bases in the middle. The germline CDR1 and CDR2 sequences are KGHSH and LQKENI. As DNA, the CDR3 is TGTGCCAGCTCACCACCTACCCCCCCCTACGAGCAGTACTTC. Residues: CASSPPTPPYEQYF.

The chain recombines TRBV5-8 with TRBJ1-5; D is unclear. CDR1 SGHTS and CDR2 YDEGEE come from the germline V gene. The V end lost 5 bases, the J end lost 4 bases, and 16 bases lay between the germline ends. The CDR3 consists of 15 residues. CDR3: CASRTSTGRNQPQHF. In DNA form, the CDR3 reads TGTGCCAGCAGAACCTCTACGGGGAGGAATCAGCCCCAGCATTTT.

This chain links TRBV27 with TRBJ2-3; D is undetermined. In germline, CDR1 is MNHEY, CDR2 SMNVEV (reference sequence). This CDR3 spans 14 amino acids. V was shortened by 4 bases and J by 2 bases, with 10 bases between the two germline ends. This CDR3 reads CASSSSRYTDTQYF. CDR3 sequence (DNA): TGTGCCAGCAGTTCATCGAGGTACACAGATACGCAGTATTTT.

The CDR3 DNA is TGTGCCAGCAGTGAAAGAGGGGGTCATGAAAAACTGTTTTTT. Protein sequence: CASSERGGHEKLFF. The chain links TRBV2 to TRBJ1-4; a possible D gene is TRBD1 (6 bases). This CDR3 region has 14 residues. V was trimmed by 2 bases and J by 6 bases, leaving 10 bases between them. Germline lookup yields CDR1 SNHLY and CDR2 FYNNEI. Filled out from reference TRBV2 and TRBJ1-4, the complete variable domain reads EPEVTQTPSHQVTQMGQEVILRCVPISNHLYFYWYRQILGQKVEFLVSFYNNEISEKSEIFDDQFSVERPDGSNFTLKIRSTKLEDSAMYFCASSERGGHEKLFFGSGTQLSVL.

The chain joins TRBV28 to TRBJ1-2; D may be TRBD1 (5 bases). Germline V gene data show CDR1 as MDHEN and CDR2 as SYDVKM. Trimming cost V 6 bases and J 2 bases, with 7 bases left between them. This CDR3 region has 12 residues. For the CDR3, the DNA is TGTGCCAGCAGATCAGGGAACTATGGCTACACCTTC. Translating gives CASRSGNYGYTF.

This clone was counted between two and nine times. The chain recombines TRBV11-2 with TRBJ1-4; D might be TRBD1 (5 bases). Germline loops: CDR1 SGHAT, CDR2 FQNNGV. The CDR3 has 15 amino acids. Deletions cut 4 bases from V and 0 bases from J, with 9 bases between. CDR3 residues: CASSSDRTTNEKLFF. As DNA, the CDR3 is TGTGCCAGCAGCTCAGACAGAACAACTAATGAAAAACTGTTTTTT.

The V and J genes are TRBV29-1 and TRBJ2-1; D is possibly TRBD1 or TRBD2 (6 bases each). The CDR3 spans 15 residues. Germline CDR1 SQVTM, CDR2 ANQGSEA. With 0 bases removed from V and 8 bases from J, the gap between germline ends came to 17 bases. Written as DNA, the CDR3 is TGCAGCGTTGAAGATCCCTTTGGGGGGCCTGATGAGCAGTTCTTC. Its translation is CSVEDPFGGPDEQFF.

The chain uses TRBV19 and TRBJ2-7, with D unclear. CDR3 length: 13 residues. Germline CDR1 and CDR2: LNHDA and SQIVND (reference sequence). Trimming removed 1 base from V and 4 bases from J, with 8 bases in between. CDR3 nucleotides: TGTGCCAGTAGTATAGTCATAAATTACGAGCAGTACTTC. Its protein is CASSIVINYEQYF.

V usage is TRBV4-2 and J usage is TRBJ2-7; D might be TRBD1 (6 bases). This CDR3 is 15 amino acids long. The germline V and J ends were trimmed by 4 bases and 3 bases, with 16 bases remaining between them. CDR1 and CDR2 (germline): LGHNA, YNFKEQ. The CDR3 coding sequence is TGTGCCAGCAGCCGGTTCCGGGCAGGGGTCTACGAGCAGTACTTC. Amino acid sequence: CASSRFRAGVYEQYF.

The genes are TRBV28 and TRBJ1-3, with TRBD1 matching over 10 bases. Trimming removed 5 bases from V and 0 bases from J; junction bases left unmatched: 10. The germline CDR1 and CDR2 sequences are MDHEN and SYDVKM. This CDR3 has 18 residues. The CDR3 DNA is TGTGCCAGCAGTACAAGGGACAGGGGTTGGCTCTCTGGAAACACCATATATTTT. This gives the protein CASSTRDRGWLSGNTIYF.

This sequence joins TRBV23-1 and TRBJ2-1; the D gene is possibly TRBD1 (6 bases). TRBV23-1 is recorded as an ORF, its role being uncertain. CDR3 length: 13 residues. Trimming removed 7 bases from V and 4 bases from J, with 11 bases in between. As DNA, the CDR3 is TGCGCCAGCACCACTACAGGGTACAATGAGCAGTTCTTC. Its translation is CASTTTGYNEQFF.

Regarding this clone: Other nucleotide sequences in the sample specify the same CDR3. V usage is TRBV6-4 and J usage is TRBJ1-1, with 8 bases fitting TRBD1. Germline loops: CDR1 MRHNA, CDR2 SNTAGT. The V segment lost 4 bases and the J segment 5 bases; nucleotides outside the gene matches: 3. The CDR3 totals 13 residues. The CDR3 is CASSVQGGTEAFF. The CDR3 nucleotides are TGTGCCAGCAGTGTACAGGGGGGTACTGAAGCTTTCTTT.

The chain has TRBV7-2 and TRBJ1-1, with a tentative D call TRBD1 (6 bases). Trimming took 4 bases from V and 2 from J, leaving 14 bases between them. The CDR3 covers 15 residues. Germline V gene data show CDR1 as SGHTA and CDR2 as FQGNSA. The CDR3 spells CASSSARGHNTEAFF. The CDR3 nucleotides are TGTGCCAGCAGCTCCGCACGGGGACATAACACTGAAGCTTTCTTT.

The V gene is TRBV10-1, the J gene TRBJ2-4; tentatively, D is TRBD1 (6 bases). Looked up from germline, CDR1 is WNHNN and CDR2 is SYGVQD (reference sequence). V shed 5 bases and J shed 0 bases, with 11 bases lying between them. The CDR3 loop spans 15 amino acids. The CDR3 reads CASSHGGTAKNIQYF. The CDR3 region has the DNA TGCGCCAGCAGTCATGGGGGCACAGCCAAAAACATTCAGTACTTC.

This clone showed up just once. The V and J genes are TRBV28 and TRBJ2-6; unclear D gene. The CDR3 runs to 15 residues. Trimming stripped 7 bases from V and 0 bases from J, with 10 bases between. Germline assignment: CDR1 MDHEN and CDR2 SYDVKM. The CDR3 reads CASIGWLSGANVLTF. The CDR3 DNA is TGTGCCAGCATCGGATGGCTCTCTGGGGCCAACGTCCTGACTTTC.

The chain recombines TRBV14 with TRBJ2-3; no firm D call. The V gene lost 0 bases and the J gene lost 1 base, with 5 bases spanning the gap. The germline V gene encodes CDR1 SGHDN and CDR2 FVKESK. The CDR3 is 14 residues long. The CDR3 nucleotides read TGTGCCAGCAGCCAAGATCTAGGCACAGATACGCAGTATTTT. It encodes CASSQDLGTDTQYF.

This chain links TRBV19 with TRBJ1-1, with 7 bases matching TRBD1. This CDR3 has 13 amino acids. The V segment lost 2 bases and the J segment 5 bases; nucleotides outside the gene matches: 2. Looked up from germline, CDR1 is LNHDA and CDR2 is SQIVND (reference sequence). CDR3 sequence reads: CASSIRGRTEAFF. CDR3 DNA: TGTGCCAGTAGTATAAGGGGGCGAACTGAAGCTTTCTTT.

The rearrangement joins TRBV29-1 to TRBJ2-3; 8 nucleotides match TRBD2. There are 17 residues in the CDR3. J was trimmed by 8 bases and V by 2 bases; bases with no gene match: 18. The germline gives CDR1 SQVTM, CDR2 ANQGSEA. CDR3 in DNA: TGCAGCGTTGAACTCTTCAGAGCGGGGGTTAGGGTGGGTACGCAGTATTTT. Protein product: CSVELFRAGVRVGTQYF.

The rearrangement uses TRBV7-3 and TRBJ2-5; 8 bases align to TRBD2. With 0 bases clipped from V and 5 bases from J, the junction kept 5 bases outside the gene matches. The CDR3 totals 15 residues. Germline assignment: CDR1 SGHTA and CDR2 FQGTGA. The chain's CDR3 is CASSLTAGAVETQYF. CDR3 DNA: TGTGCCAGCAGCTTAACAGCGGGGGCGGTGGAGACCCAGTACTTC. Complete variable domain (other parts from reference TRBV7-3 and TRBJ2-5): GAGVSQTPSNKVTEKGKYVELRCDPISGHTALYWYRQSLGQGPEFLIYFQGTGAADDSGLPNDRFFAVRPEGSVSTLKIQRTERGDSAVYLCASSLTAGAVETQYFGPGTRLLVL.

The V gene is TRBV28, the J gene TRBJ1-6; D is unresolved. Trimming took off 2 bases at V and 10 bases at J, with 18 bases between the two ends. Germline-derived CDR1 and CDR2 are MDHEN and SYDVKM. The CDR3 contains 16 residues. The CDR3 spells CASSLPGGQVFSPLHF. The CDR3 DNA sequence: TGTGCCAGCAGTTTACCGGGCGGTCAAGTATTCTCACCCCTCCACTTT. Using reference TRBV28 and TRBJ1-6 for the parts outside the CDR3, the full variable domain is DVKVTQSSRYLVKRTGEKVFLECVQDMDHENMFWYRQDPGLGLRLIYFSYDVKMKEKGDIPEGYSVSREKKERFSLILESASTNQTSMYLCASSLPGGQVFSPLHFGNGTRLTVT.

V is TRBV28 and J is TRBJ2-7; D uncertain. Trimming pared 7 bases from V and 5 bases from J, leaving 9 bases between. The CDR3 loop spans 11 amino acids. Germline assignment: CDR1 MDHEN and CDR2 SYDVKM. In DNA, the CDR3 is TGTGCCAGCAAGTCCATTGACGAGCAGTACTTC. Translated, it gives CASKSIDEQYF.

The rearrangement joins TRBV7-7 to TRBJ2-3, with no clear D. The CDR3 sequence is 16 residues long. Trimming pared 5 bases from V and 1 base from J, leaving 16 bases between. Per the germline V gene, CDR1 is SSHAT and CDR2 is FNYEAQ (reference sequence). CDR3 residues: CASSPSSRTGTDTQYF. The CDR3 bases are TGTGCCAGCAGCCCTTCCTCCCGGACGGGCACAGATACGCAGTATTTT.

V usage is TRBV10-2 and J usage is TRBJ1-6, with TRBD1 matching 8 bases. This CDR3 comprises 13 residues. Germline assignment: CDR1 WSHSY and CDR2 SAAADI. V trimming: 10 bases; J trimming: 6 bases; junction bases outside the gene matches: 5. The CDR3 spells CAIVDRANSPLHF. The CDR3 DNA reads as TGCGCCATCGTGGACAGGGCTAATTCACCCCTCCACTTT.

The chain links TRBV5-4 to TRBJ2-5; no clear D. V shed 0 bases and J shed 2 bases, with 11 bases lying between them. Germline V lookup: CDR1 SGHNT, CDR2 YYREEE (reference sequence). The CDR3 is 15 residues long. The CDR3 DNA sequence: TGTGCCAGCAGCTTGGCCAAGCAGGCTCAAGAGACCCAGTACTTC. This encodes CASSLAKQAQETQYF.

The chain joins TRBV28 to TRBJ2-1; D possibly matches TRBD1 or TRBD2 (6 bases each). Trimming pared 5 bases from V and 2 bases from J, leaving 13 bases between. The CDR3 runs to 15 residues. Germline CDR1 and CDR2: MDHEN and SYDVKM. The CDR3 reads CASSPSGGTYNEQFF. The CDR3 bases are TGTGCCAGCAGTCCCTCCGGGGGCACCTACAATGAGCAGTTCTTC.

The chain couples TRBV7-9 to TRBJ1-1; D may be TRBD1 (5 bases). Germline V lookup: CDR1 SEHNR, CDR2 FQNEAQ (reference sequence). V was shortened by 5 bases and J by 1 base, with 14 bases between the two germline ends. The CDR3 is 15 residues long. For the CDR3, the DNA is TGTGCCAGCAGCCCCATTGCAGGGTCGAACACTGAAGCTTTCTTT. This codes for CASSPIAGSNTEAFF.

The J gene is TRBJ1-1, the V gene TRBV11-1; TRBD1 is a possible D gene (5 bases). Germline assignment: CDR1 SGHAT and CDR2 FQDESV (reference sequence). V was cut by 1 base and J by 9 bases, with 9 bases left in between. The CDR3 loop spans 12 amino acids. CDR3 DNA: TGTGCCAGCAGCTTAGGCTCGGGGCAAGCTTTCTTT. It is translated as CASSLGSGQAFF.